The text below deals with one TCR beta chain. As yet, its antigen is unknown. TCRdb redid the calling of the 5' RACE reads with MiXCR, one entry per CDR3 protein. Of around 540,000 distinct CDR3 sequences listed, 10% to 15% were seen once; the top ten hold nearly 7%. Looked up from germline, CDR1 is WSHSY and CDR2 is SAAADI. Trimming cost V 4 bases and J 7 bases; bases outside gene matches: 6. There are 14 residues in the CDR3. The data were obtained in a study of CD8 T cells in ankylosing spondylitis. Notes on the study in general: A motif in TCR beta, a set of roughly 8 highly homologous variants, appeared characteristic of ankylosing spondylitis blood.

The chain employs TRBV10-2 and TRBJ2-1, with TRBD2 matching 8 bases. Material: blood, either unsorted or a sorted T cell fraction (not recorded which). This TCR was sampled from a male donor with ankylosing spondylitis. CDR3 protein: CASSVGGRSNEQFF. The CDR3 bases are TGCGCCAGCAGTGTTGGCGGGAGGAGTAATGAGCAGTTCTTC.